The 2 T cell receptor beta chains in this list originate from one sample, sequenced in a study of cytomegalovirus exposure and HLA in healthy donors. Some clones are missing from TCRdb's copy, which holds only in-frame ones; the method was immunoSEQ multiplex PCR. The data contain 150,000 to 200,000 clones, around nine tenths of them singletons. The sequencing sample was made of PBMCs. These receptors all stem from a man between 18 and 35 years old in good health and CMV-seropositive.

V gene TRBV9 combines with J gene TRBJ1-1, with TRBD1 as a possible D gene (5 bases). V lost 3 bases and J lost 5, with 11 bases in between. CDR1 SGDLS and CDR2 YYNGEE come from the germline V gene. This CDR3 is 13 amino acids long. CDR3 in amino acids: CASSAQGSTEAFF. The CDR3 bases are TGTGCCAGCAGCGCCCAGGGTTCTACTGAAGCTTTCTTT.

The rearrangement uses TRBV5-6 and TRBJ2-1, with D perhaps matching TRBD2 (5 bases). The CDR3 is 15 residues long. Trimming removed 3 bases at V and 9 bases at J, with 19 bases between. Per the germline V gene, CDR1 is SGHDT and CDR2 is YYEEEE. The CDR3 sequence: CASSYELERFGEQFF. The DNA of the CDR3 is TGTGCCAGCAGCTACGAACTAGAGAGGTTCGGTGAGCAGTTCTTC. Full variable domain (outside the CDR3, taken from reference TRBV5-6 and TRBJ2-1): DAGVTQSPTHLIKTRGQQVTLRCSPKSGHDTVSWYQQALGQGPQFIFQYYEEEERQRGNFPDRFSGHQFPNYSSELNVNALLLGDSALYLCASSYELERFGEQFFGPGTRLTVL.